This TCR beta chain was identified during a study of early T cells in non-severe SARS-CoV-2 infection. Study-level background: With bulk RNA from unsorted whole blood as input, sequencing yielded unpaired chains.

This clonotype was picked up a small number of times. The antigen is unknown. Study-wide findings and caveats: Comparison of clonotypes with VDJdb favored anti-spike CD8 responses while missing private and CD4 specificities.

In the library, individual cDNA molecules carried attached unique molecular identifiers. TCRdb reprocessed the 5' RACE reads with MiXCR, giving one entry per CDR3 protein. The sample holds tens of thousands of distinct CDR3 sequences, approximately 8% seen once. The sequence was collected from an adult who was a healthcare worker with PCR-confirmed SARS-CoV-2 infection or an uninfected control (not recorded which). Sample: whole blood, taken at baseline.

In DNA form, the CDR3 reads TGTGCCAGCAGACCCGGGACAGGGACCTACGAGCAGTACTTC. The encoded protein is CASRPGTGTYEQYF. V is TRBV7-9 and J is TRBJ2-7; 9 nucleotides line up with TRBD1. The trim removed 6 bases at V and 2 bases at J, leaving 5 bases unmatched. This CDR3 spans 14 amino acids. Per the germline V gene, CDR1 is SEHNR and CDR2 is FQNEAQ (reference sequence).